These 7 T cell receptor beta chains originate from one sample sequenced in a study of shared T cell receptors in the human thymus. Method: immunoSEQ multiplex PCR; TCRdb's copy keeps in-frame clones and lacks some. The table lists roughly 710,000 clones, roughly 85% of them singletons, with roughly 0.01% in the top ten. This sample also belongs to another study, concerning human thymus T cells.

Sequenced material: thymocytes. These receptors came from a girl less than two years old with a congenital heart defect.

J is TRBJ2-7 and V is TRBV1; TRBD1, the table's D call, was not compared with the DNA. TRBV1 is assigned pseudogene status. The CDR3 consists of 18 residues. The CDR3 region has the DNA TGCACCAGCAGTTCCGGGACAGGGATATTCGTTATGGATTACGAGCAGTACTTC. It encodes CTSSSGTGIFVMDYEQYF.

This chain links TRBV4-1 with TRBJ2-5; tentative D call: TRBD2 (5 bases). Germline assignment: CDR1 MGHRA and CDR2 YSYEKL. V shed 3 bases and J shed 5 bases, with 7 bases lying between them. The CDR3 loop spans 12 amino acids. CDR3 protein: CASSQGDETQYF. Written as DNA, the CDR3 is TGCGCCAGCAGCCAGGGAGATGAGACCCAGTACTTC.

V is TRBV5-5 and J is TRBJ1-5, with a tentative D call TRBD1 (6 bases). The CDR3 sequence is 15 residues long. Between the trimmed V and J ends, which lost 1 base and 3 bases, there was a span of 11 bases. Germline V CDR1 and CDR2: SGHKS, YYEKEE (reference sequence). CDR3 residues: CASSLTGQFNQPQHF. As DNA, the CDR3 is TGTGCCAGCAGCTTGACCGGACAGTTCAATCAGCCCCAGCATTTT.

The rearrangement uses TRBV10-3 and TRBJ2-5, with D hard to call. The end of the DNA aligns better with TRBJ2-7, so the J call may be wrong. CDR1 ENHRY and CDR2 SYGVKD come from the germline V gene. CDR3 length: 16 residues. The CDR3 DNA reads TGTGCCATCAGTGTGTCACAAAGACTGAACTCCTACGAGCAGTACTTC. As protein: CAISVSQRLNSYEQYF.

J is TRBJ1-1 and V is TRBV6-1; TRBD1 aligns across 8 bases. V was clipped by 4 bases and J by 4 bases; unmatched bases: 11. The length of the CDR3 is 16 residues. Germline V CDR1 and CDR2: MNHNS, SASEGT. The CDR3 DNA sequence: TGTGCCAGCAGTGTGGACAGGGTGCGGGTCCCCACTGAAGCTTTCTTT. It translates to CASSVDRVRVPTEAFF.

The chain recombines TRBV28 with TRBJ2-7; D perhaps matches TRBD2 (5 bases). The length of the CDR3 is 15 residues. The V end was cut by 1 base, the J end by 0 bases, with 10 bases between. Germline loops: CDR1 MDHEN, CDR2 SYDVKM. The CDR3 spells CASSLYGVRSYEQYF. The CDR3 bases are TGTGCCAGCAGTTTATACGGGGTCCGCTCCTACGAGCAGTACTTC.

There are a few counts of this clone. The chain recombines TRBV13 with TRBJ2-7, with D possibly being TRBD1 (6 bases). The CDR3 is 16 residues long. Trimming took off 1 base at V and 0 bases at J, with 13 bases between the two ends. The germline gives CDR1 PRHDT, CDR2 FYEKMQ (reference sequence). The CDR3 region is CASSLEGRGGSYEQYF. CDR3 nucleotide sequence: TGTGCCAGCAGCTTAGAGGGAAGAGGGGGCTCCTACGAGCAGTACTTC.